The T cell receptor beta chain under discussion was sequenced for a study of identifying expanded T cells in peripheral blood. Healthy donors had no documented immune events, such as infections, while sampled. Only in-frame clones appear in the TCRdb table, and some are missing; sequencing was by immunoSEQ multiplex PCR. The sample includes approximately 80,000 clones, 84% seen only once; the top ten take 18%. Study-wide points: Across healthy donors, higher total template counts meant significantly greater approximately two-week count variance. Over about two and four weeks, about 15 and 19 clones changed, versus approximately 1.2 between replicates.

This clone was seen only once. Antigen unknown. Germline V gives CDR1 LNHNV, CDR2 YYDKDF (reference sequence). Trimming removed 0 bases at V and 12 bases at J, with 9 bases between. This CDR3 contains 12 residues. The chain carries TRBV15 and TRBJ2-1; a weak D match, TRBD1 (6 bases). The TCR comes from a person between 18 and 75 years old in good health. Sequencing used blood. CDR3 sequence: CATSRDWTAQFF. CDR3 sequence (DNA): TGTGCCACCAGCAGAGATTGGACAGCGCAGTTCTTC.